This TCR beta chain stems from a study of shared clonotypes between healthy human individuals. Study-level results: It was anticipated that sequencing depth would influence how many clonotypes donors shared.

In regard to this clone: No antigen is known for it.

Unsorted PBMC samples were amplified in replicate PCRs containing roughly 300 ng DNA, about 30,000 T cell genomes. The table came from immunoSEQ multiplex PCR; TCRdb's copy has only in-frame clones and leaves some out. The sample carries about half a million clones, approximately 85% recorded once. Germline CDR1 and CDR2: SGHTA and FQGTGA. The CDR3 covers 18 residues. The J segment lost 0 bases and the V segment lost 1 base, leaving 9 bases of the junction unmatched. The specimen was PBMCs. The clonotype was recovered from a woman aged 40-49 years in good health. Some clones in this sample may be carry-over from other donors' samples. V and J are TRBV7-3 and TRBJ2-3; 8 bases are a match to TRBD2. The CDR3: CASSLIPVAGGSTDTQYF. CDR3 DNA sequence: TGTGCCAGCAGCTTAATACCGGTTGCGGGAGGTAGCACAGATACGCAGTATTTT.